Listed below are T cell receptor beta chains from one sample, sequenced in a study of blood T cell repertoires in COVID-19. Here immunoSEQ multiplex PCR was the method, and the copy in TCRdb shows in-frame clones only, minus some. The table records a few hundred thousand clones, 89% of them present only once. Sequences were obtained from peripheral blood. Receptors originate from a man aged 18-30 years who had recovered from COVID-19. Both conserved end residues are part of each CDR3. Fields, in order: D gene, V gene, clone size, J gene, CDR3 DNA, CDR3 protein. D genes are given only for firm matches. A clone size is listed for some rows: how often the clone was seen (once, few, many), or a class if it is expanded.

TRBD1	TRBV9	NA	TRBJ2-7	TGTGCCAGCAGCGTAGGTCAGGGGGACGTCTCCTACGAGCAGTACTTC	CASSVGQGDVSYEQYF
TRBD1	TRBV6-5	NA	TRBJ2-1	TGTGCCAGCAGTTACTTCCTAGGGGGCTACGATGAGCAGTTCTTC	CASSYFLGGYDEQFF
TRBD1	TRBV7-2	NA	TRBJ1-1	TGTGCCAGCAGCTTAGCTCAAGGGCAGGGGGCAGGAGCTTTCTTT	CASSLAQGQGAGAFF
TRBD1	TRBV27	NA	TRBJ2-7	TGTGCCAGCAGTCCCCTCAGACGACAGGGTGACGAGCAGTACTTC	CASSPLRRQGDEQYF
TRBD1	TRBV6-2/TRBV6-3	once	TRBJ1-1	TGTGCCAGCAGTTACGAACAGGGGGTGATGAACACTGAAGCTTTCTTT	CASSYEQGVMNTEAFF
TRBD2	TRBV4-1	once	TRBJ2-3	TGCGCCAGCAGCGCGGCCCCGGGGGGAGATACGCAGTATTTT	CASSAAPGGDTQYF
NA	TRBV2	NA	TRBJ1-6	TGTGCCAGCAGTCCCAATAATTCACCCCTCCACTTT	CASSPNNSPLHF
NA	TRBV7-9	NA	TRBJ1-2	TGTGCCAGCATCCAGGTGGGGGGTGGGGACTATGGCTACACCTTC	CASIQVGGGDYGYTF
TRBD2	TRBV2	NA	TRBJ2-3	TGTGCCAGCAGTGAGAGTCTAGCGGTATATACGCAGTATTTT	CASSESLAVYTQYF
NA	TRBV30	NA	TRBJ1-1	TGTGCCTGGGTCAGGAACCAGGGCACTGAAGCTTTCTTT	CAWVRNQGTEAFF
TRBD2	TRBV2	NA	TRBJ2-1	TGTGCCAGCAGTGAAAATAAGCGGGAGCTGTCCAATGAGCAGTTCTTC	CASSENKRELSNEQFF
TRBD1	TRBV6-1	once	TRBJ2-1	TGTGCCAGCAGTGACCTTGACAGGGTAGCCTACAATGAGCAGTTCTTC	CASSDLDRVAYNEQFF
NA	TRBV19	NA	TRBJ2-7	TGTGCCAGTAGTTCCTCGGACAGACCCAGCTCCTACGAGCAGTACTTC	CASSSSDRPSSYEQYF
NA	TRBV29-1	NA	TRBJ2-3	TGCAGCGTTGACGCCACAGGGACAGATACGCAGTATTTT	CSVDATGTDTQYF
NA	TRBV2	NA	TRBJ2-1	TGTGCCTCGGCTGCCGGGACTTATAGCGATGAGCAGTTCTTC	CASAAGTYSDEQFF
TRBD1	TRBV3-1/TRBV3-2	NA	TRBJ1-5	TGTGCCAGCAGCGGCGCACAGGGGGGCAATCAGCCCCAGCATTTT	CASSGAQGGNQPQHF
TRBD2	TRBV3-1/TRBV3-2	NA	TRBJ2-2	TGTGCCAGCAGCCATCGCCTAGCGGGGACCGGGGAGCTGTTTTTT	CASSHRLAGTGELFF
TRBD1	TRBV7-9	NA	TRBJ1-1	TGTGCCAGCAGTGACCTCGGGACAGGGAGAGTAGCTTTCTTT	CASSDLGTGRVAFF
TRBD1	TRBV18	NA	TRBJ1-2	TGTGCCAGCTCACCAGCCGGGACAGGGCACGGCTACACCTTC	CASSPAGTGHGYTF
NA	TRBV3-1/TRBV3-2	NA	TRBJ2-3	TGTGCCAGCAGATCTACGCGGGCCTTGGCTAGCACAGATACGCAGTATTTT	CASRSTRALASTDTQYF
NA	TRBV5-1	NA	TRBJ2-1	TGCGCCAGCAGCAGGGGCTCCTACAATGAGCAGTTCTTC	CASSRGSYNEQFF
NA	TRBV21-1	NA	TRBJ2-7	TGTGCCAGCACCACCAGGCCGGACAGGGGGAAGTCCTACGAGCAGTACTTC	CASTTRPDRGKSYEQYF
TRBD2	TRBV14	once	TRBJ2-7	TGTGCCAGCAGCCAAGATTACGGGGAGGGCCCGTACGAGCAGTACTTC	CASSQDYGEGPYEQYF
NA	TRBV3-1/TRBV3-2	NA	TRBJ2-5	TGTGCCAGCAGCCAAGGGGGCTTTGTGGAGACCCAGTACTTC	CASSQGGFVETQYF
TRBD2	TRBV5-1	NA	TRBJ2-5	TGCGCCAGCAGCTTGGGAGGGACTAACCTCAAAGAGACCCAGTACTTC	CASSLGGTNLKETQYF
TRBD2	TRBV3-1/TRBV3-2	once	TRBJ2-5	TGTGCCAGCAGGCCAGCGGGATTGGAGACCCAGTACTTC	CASRPAGLETQYF
NA	TRBV12-3/TRBV12-4	NA	TRBJ2-1	TGTGCCAGCGCTTCCGAGGTAGATGAGCAGTTCTTC	CASASEVDEQFF
TRBD2	TRBV20-1	NA	TRBJ2-7	TGCAGTGCTAGTTCTTCGGGACTAGCGGCCTACGAGCAGTACTTC	CSASSSGLAAYEQYF
TRBD2	TRBV10-2	NA	TRBJ2-7	TGCGCCAGCAGTAGCGGGGAGGGCCCCCACGAGCAGTACTTC	CASSSGEGPHEQYF
NA	TRBV19	NA	TRBJ2-3	TGTGCCAGTAGTATAGGAGAGAGAGATACGCAGTATTTT	CASSIGERDTQYF
NA	TRBV18	NA	TRBJ1-2	TGTGCCAGCTCACGCCAGGGATATGGCTACACCTTC	CASSRQGYGYTF
NA	TRBV7-2	NA	TRBJ2-1	TGTGCCAGCAGCCCCTCCAGCTCCTACAATGAGCAGTTCTTC	CASSPSSSYNEQFF
NA	TRBV10-3	NA	TRBJ2-5	TGTGCCATCAGAGCAGACAAGGAAGAGACCCAGTACTTC	CAIRADKEETQYF
TRBD1	TRBV9	NA	TRBJ1-1	TGTGCCAGCAGCGTTCAGGGGGCCAACACTGAAGCTTTCTTT	CASSVQGANTEAFF
TRBD2	TRBV6-5	NA	TRBJ2-3	TGTGCCAGCAGCCCCCTCGGGACTAGTAGGGATACGCAGTATTTT	CASSPLGTSRDTQYF
NA	TRBV7-8	once	TRBJ1-1	TGTGCCAGCAGCTTAGGTTTGTACAGGTTAGAGAACACTGAAGCTTTCTTT	CASSLGLYRLENTEAFF
NA	TRBV7-2	NA	TRBJ2-3	TGTGCCAGCAGCTTAAGCCGAAAGTCAGATACGCAGTATTTT	CASSLSRKSDTQYF
TRBD1	TRBV7-3	once	TRBJ2-1	TGTGCCAGCAGCTTAGGCTTCAGGGGGCCCGTCAATGAGCAGTTCTTC	CASSLGFRGPVNEQFF
TRBD2	TRBV15	NA	TRBJ2-3	TGTGCCACCAGCAGAGATGGGACTAGCGGGCCTAGCACAGATACGCAGTATTTT	CATSRDGTSGPSTDTQYF
NA	TRBV7-6	NA	TRBJ2-7	TGTGCCAGCAGCCCCGAGGTCTCCCCCTACGAGCAGTACTTC	CASSPEVSPYEQYF
NA	TRBV5-4	NA	TRBJ1-2	TGTGCCAGCAGCTTCATCGGGGATTATGGCTACACCTTC	CASSFIGDYGYTF
TRBD2	TRBV5-6	NA	TRBJ2-7	TGTGCCAGCAACCCCCGGACTAGCGGATACGAGCAGTACTTC	CASNPRTSGYEQYF
TRBD1	TRBV6-5	NA	TRBJ2-5	TGTGCCAGCAGTTACGTTATAAGGACAGGGGAGCAGACCCAGTACTTC	CASSYVIRTGEQTQYF
TRBD2	TRBV5-1	NA	TRBJ2-7	TGCGCCAGCAGCTTCGAACTAGCGGGAGGCTACGAGCAGTACTTC	CASSFELAGGYEQYF
NA	TRBV6-2/TRBV6-3	NA	TRBJ1-5	TGTGCCAGCAGTTCCCTCGGGGTAGCAAATCAGCCCCAGCATTTT	CASSSLGVANQPQHF
NA	TRBV6-1	few	TRBJ2-7	TGTGCCAGCAGTGAATTAGGGGTTACCTACGAGCAGTACTTC	CASSELGVTYEQYF
TRBD2	TRBV9	NA	TRBJ2-1	TGTGCCAGCAGCGTAAACGGGGGGGCCGAGTTGCGGTTCTTC	CASSVNGGAELRFF
NA	TRBV5-1	NA	TRBJ2-3	TGCGCCAGCAGCGCAGACATGTTAAGCACAGATACGCAGTATTTT	CASSADMLSTDTQYF